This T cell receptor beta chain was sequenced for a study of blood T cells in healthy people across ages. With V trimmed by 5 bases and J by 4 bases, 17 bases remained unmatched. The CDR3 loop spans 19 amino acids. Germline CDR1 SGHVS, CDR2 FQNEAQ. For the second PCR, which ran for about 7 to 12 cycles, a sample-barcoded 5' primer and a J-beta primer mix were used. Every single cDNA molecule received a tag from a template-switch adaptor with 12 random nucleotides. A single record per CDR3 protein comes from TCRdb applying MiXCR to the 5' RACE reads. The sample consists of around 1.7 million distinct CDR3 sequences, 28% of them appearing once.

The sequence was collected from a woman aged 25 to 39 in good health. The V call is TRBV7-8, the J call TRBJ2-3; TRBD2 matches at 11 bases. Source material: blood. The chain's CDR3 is CASSPIAGGPLGSPDTQYF. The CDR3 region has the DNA TGTGCCAGCAGCCCCATAGCGGGAGGGCCTTTGGGCTCCCCAGATACGCAGTATTTT.